Below, 21 T cell receptor beta chains from the same sample are listed, as sequenced in a study of technical replicates of blood from several donors. Clones were read by immunoSEQ multiplex PCR, and TCRdb kept only the in-frame ones, dropping some. The data show approximately 95,000 clones, with roughly 95% seen just once and around 0.35% held by the top ten. The source material was T cells isolated from PBMCs. These receptors came from a human donor in good health.

This chain links TRBV4-2 with TRBJ1-2; a weak D match, TRBD1 (5 bases). This CDR3 spans 15 amino acids. The germline gives CDR1 LGHNA, CDR2 YNFKEQ. The V gene lost 0 bases and the J gene lost 5 bases, with 13 bases spanning the gap. The CDR3 here is CASSQEVQETYGYTF. CDR3 DNA sequence: TGTGCCAGCAGCCAAGAAGTACAGGAGACGTATGGCTACACCTTC.

The CDR3 region has the DNA TGTGCCAGCAGATATATTGAGCACATTCAGTACTTC. This sequence encodes CASRYIEHIQYF. V and J are TRBV7-9 and TRBJ2-4, with D uncertain. CDR1 is SEHNR and CDR2 is FQNEAQ in the germline V gene (reference sequence). Between the trimmed V and J ends, which lost 6 bases and 8 bases, there was a span of 11 bases. This CDR3 is 12 amino acids long.

The chain employs TRBV18 and TRBJ1-4; 9 nucleotides match TRBD1. J lost 8 bases, V lost 3 bases, and 7 bases had no gene match. This CDR3 spans 15 amino acids. Germline V gene data show CDR1 as KGHSH and CDR2 as LQKENI. CDR3 loop: CASSPGTGKYEKLFF. CDR3 nucleotide sequence: TGTGCCAGCTCACCCGGGACAGGGAAATACGAAAAACTGTTTTTT.

The chain recombines TRBV30 with TRBJ1-1; D possibly corresponds to TRBD1 (5 bases). Germline V gives CDR1 GTSNPN, CDR2 SVGIG (reference sequence). V lost 2 bases, J lost 5 bases, and 18 bases lay in between. The CDR3 length is 15 residues. The DNA for the CDR3 is TGTGCCTGGAGTCCGGACGGGGGTTTTTCTACTGAAGCTTTCTTT. Translated: CAWSPDGGFSTEAFF.

The rearrangement uses TRBV28 and TRBJ1-1; no clear D gene. There are 12 residues in the CDR3. V lost 10 bases and J lost 5, with 14 bases in between. Germline V CDR1 and CDR2: MDHEN, SYDVKM. The CDR3 DNA reads as TGTGCCACCAACTCCGGGGATACTGAAGCTTTCTTT. Translation: CATNSGDTEAFF.

The chain combines TRBV14 with TRBJ2-2; 7 bases align to TRBD2. V was pared by 1 base and J by 0 bases, with 5 bases of the junction left unmatched. Germline V gene lookup returns CDR1 SGHDN and CDR2 FVKESK. The CDR3 runs 17 residues. The CDR3 nucleotides read TGTGCCAGCAGCCAAGTGGCTAGCGGACCGAACACCGGGGAGCTGTTTTTT. The encoded protein is CASSQVASGPNTGELFF.

The CDR3 nucleotides read TGTGCCACCAGCAGCAGAGAAGCGGTAGGGTACCAGCATTTT. Its protein product is CATSSREAVGYQHF. The chain is built from TRBV15 and TRBJ1-5; D unresolved. This CDR3 comprises 14 residues. Per the germline V gene, CDR1 is LNHNV and CDR2 is YYDKDF (reference sequence). The ends were cut back, 3 bases at V and 12 bases at J, with 18 bases in the middle.

V and J are TRBV28 and TRBJ1-1; D remains ambiguous. V shed 1 base and J shed 0 bases, with 6 bases lying between them. Germline V gene sequence: CDR1 MDHEN, CDR2 SYDVKM. CDR3 size: 14 residues. Written as DNA, the CDR3 is TGTGCCAGCAGTTTATACACCGTGAACACTGAAGCTTTCTTT. Encoded protein: CASSLYTVNTEAFF.

The chain is built from TRBV27 and TRBJ2-7; the D gene is possibly TRBD1 (5 bases). The CDR3 is 14 residues long. V lost 7 bases and J 3 bases, leaving 16 bases between the germline ends. The V gene's germline CDR1 is MNHEY and CDR2 SMNVEV (reference sequence). The CDR3 sequence: CASTLRAGHYEQYF. The CDR3 nucleotides are TGTGCCAGCACTCTCAGGGCAGGGCACTACGAGCAGTACTTC.

The chain has TRBV19 and TRBJ1-2; no firm D call. The CDR3 sequence is 15 residues long. Trimming removed 3 bases from V and 5 bases from J, with 16 bases in between. Per germline, CDR1 LNHDA and CDR2 SQIVND (reference sequence). The chain's CDR3 is CASSMTTTSLYGYTF. The CDR3 DNA reads TGTGCCAGTAGTATGACAACCACCTCCCTGTATGGCTACACCTTC.

This chain joins TRBV6-4 and TRBJ2-3; 16 nucleotides match TRBD2. Germline V gene data show CDR1 as MRHNA and CDR2 as SNTAGT. With V trimmed by 6 bases and J by 4 bases, 4 bases remained unmatched. The CDR3 has 16 amino acids. The CDR3 DNA reads TGTGCCAGCAGCCAGGGACTAGCGGGAGGGGCAGATACGCAGTATTTT. Translation: CASSQGLAGGADTQYF.

The chain recombines TRBV7-2 with TRBJ2-7; possibly TRBD1 for D (5 bases). This CDR3 is 14 amino acids long. V lost 0 bases, J lost 2 bases, and 8 bases lay in between. Germline V gene data show CDR1 as SGHTA and CDR2 as FQGNSA. The CDR3, as DNA: TGTGCCAGCAGCTTAGCACAGGAAACCTACGAGCAGTACTTC. As protein: CASSLAQETYEQYF.

This chain connects TRBV19 to TRBJ1-3, with D uncertain. V lost 7 bases to trimming and J lost 4 bases, with 14 bases between them. The germline gives CDR1 LNHDA, CDR2 SQIVND (reference sequence). CDR3 length: 14 amino acids. The CDR3 DNA reads TGTGCCAGTATGAAGAGGGAGTCAGGAAACACCATATATTTT. It codes for CASMKRESGNTIYF.

The chain employs TRBV4-3 and TRBJ2-2, with a possible D match to TRBD2 (5 bases). The CDR3 is 15 residues long. V lost 3 bases and J 6 bases, leaving 14 bases between the germline ends. The germline gives CDR1 LGHNA, CDR2 YSLEER. For the CDR3, the DNA is TGCGCCAGCAGCCAGGCCGGACGGACTCCCGGGGAGCTGTTTTTT. It is translated as CASSQAGRTPGELFF.

The gene calls are TRBV5-4 and TRBJ2-7; 9 bases are a match to TRBD1. Germline V gene sequence: CDR1 SGHNT, CDR2 YYREEE (reference sequence). Trimming cost V 4 bases and J 4 bases; bases outside gene matches: 6. The CDR3 sequence is 14 residues long. The CDR3 nucleotides read TGTGCCAGCAGCCCCGGGACAGGGTCTTACGAGCAGTACTTC. Protein: CASSPGTGSYEQYF.

CDR3 residues: CASSPAGVTETQYF. In DNA form, the CDR3 reads TGTGCCAGCAGCCCAGCGGGAGTAACAGAGACCCAGTACTTC. The chain couples TRBV7-3 to TRBJ2-5; TRBD2 matches 8 bases. The V and J ends lost 5 bases and 4 bases, in that order; junction bases with no gene match: 6. The CDR3 consists of 14 residues. The germline gives CDR1 SGHTA, CDR2 FQGTGA.

To note about this clone: The same CDR3 also results from other DNA sequences found in this sample. The J gene is TRBJ2-3, the V gene TRBV18, with 7 bases matching TRBD2. V shed 3 bases and J 0 bases; nucleotides not matched to a gene: 3. This CDR3 region has 15 residues. CDR1 is KGHSH and CDR2 is LQKENI in the germline V gene. The CDR3 loop reads CASSPLAGSTDTQYF. The CDR3 DNA reads TGTGCCAGCTCACCCTTAGCGGGTAGCACAGATACGCAGTATTTT.

The J gene is TRBJ2-7, the V gene TRBV30, with 10 bases that match TRBD2. Germline-derived CDR1 and CDR2 are GTSNPN and SVGIG (reference sequence). The CDR3 is 14 residues long. Losses at the gene ends were 5 bases for V and 0 bases for J; bases not matched to a gene: 4. CDR3 loop: CAWETSGHSYEQYF. The CDR3 DNA follows: TGTGCCTGGGAGACTAGCGGGCACTCCTACGAGCAGTACTTC.

The chain combines TRBV7-3 with TRBJ2-3; the match to TRBD2 covers 13 bases. This CDR3 has 17 amino acids. In germline, CDR1 is SGHTA, CDR2 FQGTGA. Losses at the gene ends were 6 bases for V and 0 bases for J; bases not matched to a gene: 6. CDR3 coding DNA: TGTGCCAGCAGATTGGGACTAGCGGGGACTAGCACAGATACGCAGTATTTT. It specifies CASRLGLAGTSTDTQYF.

This chain links TRBV11-3 with TRBJ2-1, with D maybe TRBD2 (5 bases). The CDR3 is 14 amino acids. Between the trimmed V and J ends, which lost 1 base and 7 bases, there was a span of 11 bases. Germline loops: CDR1 SGHNT, CDR2 YENEEA. CDR3: CASSLVGVVNEQFF. CDR3 nucleotide sequence: TGTGCCAGCAGCTTAGTGGGAGTGGTAAATGAGCAGTTCTTC. The complete variable domain, with remaining parts taken from reference TRBV11-3 and TRBJ2-1, reads EAGVVQSPRYKIIEKKQPVAFWCNPISGHNTLYWYLQNLGQGPELLIRYENEEAVDDSQLPKDRFSAERLKGVDSTLKIQPAELGDSAVYLCASSLVGVVNEQFFGPGTRLTVL.

The rearrangement uses TRBV18 and TRBJ2-3; TRBD1 is a possible D gene (6 bases). Trimming shortened V by 6 bases and J by 3 bases, and 16 bases separated the two germline ends. The CDR3 spans 15 residues. Looked up from germline, CDR1 is KGHSH and CDR2 is LQKENI. CDR3 nucleotides: TGTGCCAGCTCGCTGAGACAGGAGCGGACAGATACGCAGTATTTT. Protein: CASSLRQERTDTQYF.